This is a list of T cell receptor beta chains from one sample in a study of blood T cell repertoires in COVID-19. TCRdb's table, derived via immunoSEQ multiplex PCR, lists solely in-frame clones and lacks some. The sample has 55,000 to 80,000 clones; roughly 82% are singletons. The material sequenced was peripheral blood. The receptors here all came from a man of 80 years or more with active COVID-19. CDR3s include the opening cysteine and the closing phenylalanine or tryptophan. A D gene is named only where the DNA matches it firmly. Only some rows state a clone size, as once, few, many or a class for expanded clones.

CDR3	DNA	D	J	size	V
CASSPDRAVTEAFF	TGCGCCAGCAGCCCGGACAGGGCGGTCACTGAAGCTTTCTTT	TRBD1	TRBJ1-1	.	TRBV4-1
CSASGRVSYYEQYF	TGCAGTGCTAGTGGGCGGGTCTCCTACTACGAGCAGTACTTC	.	TRBJ2-7	.	TRBV20-1
CASSQGTGGLNQPQHF	TGCGCCAGCAGCCAAGGGACAGGGGGACTCAATCAGCCCCAGCATTTT	TRBD1	TRBJ1-5	few	TRBV4-1
CASSYSSQGSGANYGYTF	TGTGCCAGCAGTTACTCATCCCAGGGGAGTGGAGCTAACTATGGCTACACCTTC	.	TRBJ1-2	.	TRBV6-2/TRBV6-3
CASSASGQGIYGYTF	TGTGCCAGCAGCGCCTCGGGACAGGGCATCTATGGCTACACCTTC	TRBD1	TRBJ1-2	.	TRBV14
CASSLGAQGLDYGYTF	TGTGCCAGCAGCCTAGGGGCACAGGGGTTGGACTATGGCTACACCTTC	TRBD1	TRBJ1-2	.	TRBV7-8
CASSLRVEGAQYF	TGCGCCAGCAGCTTGAGGGTCGAGGGCGCGCAGTACTTC	.	TRBJ2-7	.	TRBV5-1
CASSINRNQPQHF	TGTGCCAGTAGTATAAACAGAAATCAGCCCCAGCATTTT	.	TRBJ1-5	few	TRBV19
CASSRVGGGTNGYTF	TGTGCCAGCAGTCGCGTTGGGGGGGGCACTAATGGCTACACCTTC	.	TRBJ1-2	.	TRBV6-5
CASSLTTSRETQYF	TGTGCCAGCAGCCTTACGACTAGTCGGGAGACCCAGTACTTC	.	TRBJ2-5	once	TRBV5-4
CASSSPVSGGTYEQYF	TGTGCCAGCAGTTCCCCTGTGAGCGGGGGCACCTACGAGCAGTACTTC	TRBD2	TRBJ2-7	.	TRBV6-5
CASSHPLRGINNYGYTF	TGTGCCAGTAGTCACCCCCTCCGGGGAATTAACAACTATGGCTACACCTTC	.	TRBJ1-2	.	TRBV19
CASSLASSERRFF	TGTGCCAGCAGCTTAGCTTCAAGCGAGAGACGGTTCTTC	.	TRBJ2-1	.	TRBV7-2
CSVEEGWGQELTNYGYTF	TGCAGCGTCGAAGAGGGGTGGGGACAGGAACTCACTAACTATGGCTACACCTTC	TRBD1	TRBJ1-2	.	TRBV29-1
CASSPRTSGGSYEQYF	TGCGCCAGCAGCCCTCGGACTAGCGGGGGCTCCTACGAGCAGTACTTC	TRBD2	TRBJ2-7	.	TRBV5-1
CASSLRQGPIAFF	TGTGCCAGCAGCCTAAGACAGGGGCCAATAGCTTTCTTT	TRBD1	TRBJ1-1	.	TRBV7-2
CASSPPIGQGEFF	TGTGCCAGCAGCCCCCCCATCGGGCAGGGGGAGTTCTTC	TRBD1	TRBJ2-1	.	TRBV9
CASSADRVDGELFF	TGTGCCAGCAGCGCGGACAGGGTTGACGGGGAGCTGTTTTTT	TRBD1	TRBJ2-2	.	TRBV5-4
CASSRTSGSTGELFF	TGTGCCAGCAGCCGGACTAGCGGGAGCACCGGGGAGCTGTTTTTT	TRBD2	TRBJ2-2	once	TRBV28
CASSLHSSYEQYF	TGTGCCAGCAGTTTACACAGTTCCTACGAGCAGTACTTC	.	TRBJ2-7	.	TRBV12-3/TRBV12-4
CAWSVSDNYGYTF	TGTGCCTGGAGTGTTTCAGATAACTATGGCTACACCTTC	.	TRBJ1-2	.	TRBV30
CASYKVAGGIHTGELFF	TGTGCCAGTTACAAGGTAGCGGGAGGAATTCACACCGGGGAGCTGTTTTTT	TRBD2	TRBJ2-2	.	TRBV7-9
CASRPDAGGVYGYTF	TGTGCCAGTAGGCCGGACGCTGGGGGCGTCTATGGCTACACCTTC	.	TRBJ1-2	once	TRBV19
CASSFNYEQYF	TGTGCCAGCAGTTTTAACTACGAGCAGTACTTC	.	TRBJ2-7	.	TRBV12-3/TRBV12-4
CASSSSTLSISYNEQFF	TGTGCCAGTAGTTCCTCGACACTGTCGATATCCTACAATGAGCAGTTCTTC	.	TRBJ2-1	.	TRBV19
CASLLAGLGTDTQYF	TGTGCCAGCCTACTAGCGGGCCTCGGGACAGATACGCAGTATTTT	TRBD2	TRBJ2-3	once	TRBV2
CASSYGTSGADTQYF	TGTGCCAGCAGTTACGGGACTAGCGGGGCAGATACGCAGTATTTT	TRBD2	TRBJ2-3	.	TRBV6-2/TRBV6-3
CASSSGLQSEQYF	TGTGCCAGCAGCTCGGGACTTCAGAGCGAGCAGTACTTC	.	TRBJ2-7	.	TRBV7-8
CASSAHPPGQPEEAFF	TGTGCCAGCAGTGCGCACCCCCCGGGACAGCCTGAAGAAGCTTTCTTT	TRBD1	TRBJ1-1	.	TRBV28
CASSQNPTGARGQPQHF	TGTGCCAGCAGCCAGAATCCAACAGGGGCTCGAGGTCAGCCCCAGCATTTT	TRBD1	TRBJ1-5	few	TRBV7-2
CASSVADGPGDTQYF	TGTGCCAGCAGTGTAGCTGACGGGCCGGGGGATACGCAGTATTTT	.	TRBJ2-3	.	TRBV25-1
CASSQQGWDTEAFF	TGCGCCAGCAGCCAACAGGGGTGGGACACTGAAGCTTTCTTT	TRBD1	TRBJ1-1	.	TRBV5-1
CASSIRLGQGRTEAFF	TGTGCCAGTAGTATTCGGCTGGGACAGGGGAGAACTGAAGCTTTCTTT	TRBD1	TRBJ1-1	.	TRBV19
CASTGLAGAEQFF	TGTGCCAGCACGGGGCTAGCGGGAGCTGAGCAGTTCTTC	TRBD2	TRBJ2-1	once	TRBV9